This entry describes one T cell receptor (beta chain). Its antigen remains unknown. The sample belongs to a study of siplizumab effects on memory and regulatory T cells. Study outcomes and limitations: Significant reduction of alloreactive sequences traceable to unstimulated CD4+ memory cells was observed with siplizumab.

The repertoire was sequenced with immunoSEQ multiplex PCR; TCRdb's copy has only in-frame clones and lacks some. The sample lists tens of thousands of clones, 70% to 90% seen once, with approximately 3.8% in the top ten. Trimming removed 5 bases at V and 0 bases at J, with 10 bases between. The CDR3 covers 14 residues. The germline V gene has CDR1 MDHEN and CDR2 SYDVKM. The sequencing sample was made of memory CD4+ T cells sorted from blood. This chain connects TRBV28 to TRBJ1-2; D is ambiguous. This clonotype originated in a human donor in good health. This chain's CDR3 is CASSRDVSNYGYTF. Here the CDR3 DNA reads TGTGCCAGCAGTCGAGACGTTTCTAACTATGGCTACACCTTC.